A selection of T cell receptor beta chains follows, all from one sample in a study of cytomegalovirus exposure and HLA in healthy donors. Assay used: immunoSEQ multiplex PCR; TCRdb lists only in-frame clones, some missing. This sample has 150,000 to 200,000 clones, with 60% to 80% found just once. Sequencing was carried out using PBMCs. The receptors shown here come from a man aged 35-49 years in good health and CMV-seropositive. Both conserved end residues are part of each CDR3. Each record gives: V gene, J gene, clone size, D gene, CDR3 protein, CDR3 DNA. A D gene is named only where the DNA matches it firmly. Rows give clone size only sometimes, using once, few, many, or a class for an expanded clone.

TRBV5-6	TRBJ1-1	NA	NA	CASSGTENTEAFF	TGTGCCAGCAGCGGCACAGAGAACACTGAAGCTTTCTTT
TRBV6-5	TRBJ2-1	NA	NA	CASSYLRGEQFF	TGTGCCAGCAGTTACTTAAGGGGTGAGCAGTTCTTC
TRBV6-5	TRBJ2-3	once	NA	CASRGTPPSTDTQYF	TGTGCCAGCAGGGGGACACCTCCTAGCACAGATACGCAGTATTTT
TRBV11-1	TRBJ2-2	NA	TRBD2	CASSAGTSVTGELFF	TGTGCCAGCAGCGCCGGGACTAGCGTCACCGGGGAGCTGTTTTTT
TRBV6-1	TRBJ1-5	NA	NA	CASSPRLLGGQPQHF	TGTGCCAGCAGTCCACGACTTTTAGGGGGTCAGCCCCAGCATTTT
TRBV19	TRBJ2-1	NA	TRBD2	CASSLAGGSHNEQFF	TGTGCCAGTAGCCTAGCGGGAGGTTCCCACAATGAGCAGTTCTTC
TRBV6-5	TRBJ1-5	NA	TRBD1	CASSYSGGSNQPQHF	TGTGCCAGCAGTTACTCAGGGGGCAGCAATCAGCCCCAGCATTTT
TRBV27	TRBJ2-3	NA	NA	CASSFRGFADTQYF	TGTGCCAGCAGTTTCCGAGGGTTCGCAGATACGCAGTATTTT
TRBV5-4	TRBJ2-1	once	NA	CASSPNAGEGGFF	TGTGCCAGCAGCCCAAACGCAGGGGAAGGGGGATTCTTC
TRBV6-1	TRBJ1-4	NA	NA	CASSSGVFSEKLFF	TGTGCCAGCAGTTCAGGGGTGTTTAGTGAAAAACTGTTTTTT
TRBV5-1	TRBJ1-4	NA	TRBD1	CASSTKGQGNEKLFF	TGCGCCAGCAGTACCAAGGGACAGGGTAATGAAAAACTGTTTTTT
TRBV19	TRBJ2-3	NA	NA	CASRSIGGASSTDTQYF	TGTGCCAGTAGAAGTATAGGAGGGGCTTCTAGCACAGATACGCAGTATTTT
TRBV5-1	TRBJ2-7	NA	NA	CASSLPGEAYEQYF	TGCGCCAGCAGCTTGCCAGGGGAAGCCTACGAGCAGTACTTC
TRBV6-5	TRBJ2-7	few	TRBD2	CASSSRLAGGLGEQYF	TGTGCCAGCAGTTCCCGGCTAGCGGGAGGACTAGGGGAGCAGTACTTC
TRBV7-9	TRBJ2-7	NA	TRBD2	CASSFLKGGTSDSYEQYF	TGTGCCAGCAGCTTCCTTAAAGGGGGGACTAGCGACTCCTACGAGCAGTACTTC
TRBV6-1	TRBJ1-5	few	NA	CASSDRMNQPQHF	TGTGCCAGCAGTGACAGAATGAATCAGCCCCAGCATTTT
TRBV7-6	TRBJ2-6	NA	NA	CASSLGNSGANGLTF	TGTGCCAGCAGCTTAGGCAACTCTGGGGCCAACGGCCTGACTTTC
TRBV6-5	TRBJ1-1	NA	NA	CASSPTNLNTEAFF	TGTGCCAGCAGTCCCACCAACTTGAACACTGAAGCTTTCTTT
TRBV5-1	TRBJ2-7	NA	TRBD2	CASSRGTSGLYEQYF	TGCGCCAGCAGCCGCGGGACTAGCGGCTTATACGAGCAGTACTTC
TRBV19	TRBJ2-5	once	NA	CASSSGQPGETQYF	TGTGCCAGTAGTTCGGGACAACCCGGGGAGACCCAGTACTTC
TRBV7-9	TRBJ2-4	few	TRBD1	CASSLGGRGLAKNIQYF	TGTGCCAGCAGCTTAGGGGGAAGGGGGCTAGCCAAAAACATTCAGTACTTC
TRBV21-1	TRBJ2-7	NA	NA	CASSKVFGRATYEQYF	TGTGCCAGCAGCAAAGTTTTTGGGCGGGCCACCTACGAGCAGTACTTC
TRBV11-3	TRBJ2-7	NA	TRBD1	CASRTRRGTYEQYF	TGTGCCAGCAGAACCCGCAGGGGGACCTACGAGCAGTACTTC
TRBV28	TRBJ2-5	few	TRBD1	CASSKGQAPETQYF	TGTGCCAGCAGTAAGGGACAGGCCCCCGAGACCCAGTACTTC
TRBV6-1	TRBJ2-3	NA	NA	CASSERRRSGTDTQYF	TGTGCCAGCAGTGAAAGACGGCGTAGCGGCACAGATACGCAGTATTTT
TRBV11-3	TRBJ2-5	NA	NA	CASSSTPGQLQETQYF	TGTGCCAGCAGCTCGACCCCAGGACAGCTCCAAGAGACCCAGTACTTC